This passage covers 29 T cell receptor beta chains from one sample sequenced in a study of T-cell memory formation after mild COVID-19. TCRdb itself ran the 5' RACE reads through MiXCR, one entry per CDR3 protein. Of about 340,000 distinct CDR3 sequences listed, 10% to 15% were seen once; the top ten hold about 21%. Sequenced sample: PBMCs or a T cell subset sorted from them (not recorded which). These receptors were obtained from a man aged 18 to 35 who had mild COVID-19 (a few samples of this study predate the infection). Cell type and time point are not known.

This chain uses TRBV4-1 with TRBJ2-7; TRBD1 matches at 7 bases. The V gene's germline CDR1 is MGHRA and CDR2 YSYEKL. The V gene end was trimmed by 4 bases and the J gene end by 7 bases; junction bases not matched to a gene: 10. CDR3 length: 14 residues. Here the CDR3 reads CASSRDRVLGEQYF. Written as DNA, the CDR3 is TGCGCCAGCAGCCGAGACAGGGTGTTGGGGGAGCAGTACTTC.

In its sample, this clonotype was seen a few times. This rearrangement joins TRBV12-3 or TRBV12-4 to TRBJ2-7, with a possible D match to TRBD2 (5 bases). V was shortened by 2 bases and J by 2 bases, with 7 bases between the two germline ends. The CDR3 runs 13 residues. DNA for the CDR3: TGTGCCAGCAGTTTAAGGGAGACCTACGAGCAGTACGTC. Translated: CASSLRETYEQYV.

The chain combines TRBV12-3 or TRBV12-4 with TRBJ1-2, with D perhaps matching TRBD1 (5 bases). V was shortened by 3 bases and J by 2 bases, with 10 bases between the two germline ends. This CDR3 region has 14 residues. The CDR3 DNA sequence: TGTGCCAGCAGTTTGAACAGGCTCAACTATGGCTACACCTTC. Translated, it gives CASSLNRLNYGYTF.

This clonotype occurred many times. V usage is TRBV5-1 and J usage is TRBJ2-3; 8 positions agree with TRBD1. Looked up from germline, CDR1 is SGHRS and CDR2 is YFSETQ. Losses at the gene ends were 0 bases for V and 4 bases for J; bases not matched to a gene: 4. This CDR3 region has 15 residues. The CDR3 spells CASSLGQGIADTQYF. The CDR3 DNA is TGCGCCAGCAGCTTGGGACAGGGGATCGCAGATACGCAGTATTTT.

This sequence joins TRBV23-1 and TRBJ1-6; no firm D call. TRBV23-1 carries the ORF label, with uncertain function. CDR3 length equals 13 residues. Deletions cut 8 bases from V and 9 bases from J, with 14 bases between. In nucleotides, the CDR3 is TGCGCCAGCTACCAGATATCAGTTTCACCCCTCCACTTT. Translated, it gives CASYQISVSPLHF.

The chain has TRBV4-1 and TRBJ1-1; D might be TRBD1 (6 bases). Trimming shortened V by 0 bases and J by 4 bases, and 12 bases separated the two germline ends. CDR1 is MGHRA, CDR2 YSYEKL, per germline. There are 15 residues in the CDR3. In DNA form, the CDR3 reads TGCGCCAGCAGCCAAGAGAGGGGGGGACGCACTGAAGCTTTCTTT. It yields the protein CASSQERGGRTEAFF.

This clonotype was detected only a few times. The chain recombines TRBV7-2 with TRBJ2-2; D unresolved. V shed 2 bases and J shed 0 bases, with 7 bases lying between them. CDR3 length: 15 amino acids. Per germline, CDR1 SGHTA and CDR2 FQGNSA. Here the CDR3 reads CASSLMFTNTGELFF. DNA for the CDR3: TGTGCCAGCAGCTTAATGTTCACGAACACCGGGGAGCTGTTTTTT.

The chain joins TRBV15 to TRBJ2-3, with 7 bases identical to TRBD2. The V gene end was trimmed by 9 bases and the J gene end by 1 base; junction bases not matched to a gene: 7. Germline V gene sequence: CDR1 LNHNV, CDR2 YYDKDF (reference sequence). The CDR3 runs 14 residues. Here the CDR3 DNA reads TGTGCCACTGGAAGGACTAGGGGCACAGATACGCAGTATTTT. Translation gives CATGRTRGTDTQYF.

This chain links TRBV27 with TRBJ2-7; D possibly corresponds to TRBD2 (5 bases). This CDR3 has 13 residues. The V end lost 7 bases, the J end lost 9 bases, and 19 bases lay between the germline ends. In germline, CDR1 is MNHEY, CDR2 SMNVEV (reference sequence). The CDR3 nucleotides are TGTGCCAGCATCCCCCCTAGCCCCTCAGGGCAGTACTTC. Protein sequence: CASIPPSPSGQYF.

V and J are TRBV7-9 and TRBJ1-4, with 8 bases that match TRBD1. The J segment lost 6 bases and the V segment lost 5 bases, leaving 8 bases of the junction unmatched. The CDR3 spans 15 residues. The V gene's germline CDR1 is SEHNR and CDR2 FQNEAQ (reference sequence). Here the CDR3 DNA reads TGTGCCAGCAGCCCCGGGACAGGAGGTGATGAAAAACTGTTTTTT. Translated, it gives CASSPGTGGDEKLFF.

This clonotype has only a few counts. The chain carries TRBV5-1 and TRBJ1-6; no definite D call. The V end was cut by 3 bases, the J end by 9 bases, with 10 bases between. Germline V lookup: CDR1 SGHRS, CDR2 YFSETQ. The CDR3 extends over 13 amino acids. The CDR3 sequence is CASSWPGVSPLHF. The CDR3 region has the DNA TGCGCCAGCAGCTGGCCTGGGGTTTCACCCCTCCACTTT.

The CDR3 DNA is TGCAGTGCTCCAAAGTTGGGGGGCTCACCCCTCCACTTT. This codes for CSAPKLGGSPLHF. The chain employs TRBV20-1 and TRBJ1-6, with D perhaps TRBD1 (6 bases). This CDR3 has 13 amino acids. Deletions cut 5 bases from V and 10 bases from J, with 15 bases between. Germline V CDR1 and CDR2: DFQATT, SNEGSKA (reference sequence).

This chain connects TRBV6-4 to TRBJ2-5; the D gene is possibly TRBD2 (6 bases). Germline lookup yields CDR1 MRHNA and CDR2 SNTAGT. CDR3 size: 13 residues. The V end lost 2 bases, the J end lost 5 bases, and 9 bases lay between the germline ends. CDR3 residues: CASSDKGRETQYF. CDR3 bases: TGTGCCAGCAGTGACAAAGGGAGGGAGACCCAGTACTTC.

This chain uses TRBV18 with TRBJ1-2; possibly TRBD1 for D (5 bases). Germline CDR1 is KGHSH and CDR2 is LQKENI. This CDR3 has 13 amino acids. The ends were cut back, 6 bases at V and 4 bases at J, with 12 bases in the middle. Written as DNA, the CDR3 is TGTGCCAGCTCCCCCCCGGGGACCTATGGCTACACCTTC. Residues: CASSPPGTYGYTF.

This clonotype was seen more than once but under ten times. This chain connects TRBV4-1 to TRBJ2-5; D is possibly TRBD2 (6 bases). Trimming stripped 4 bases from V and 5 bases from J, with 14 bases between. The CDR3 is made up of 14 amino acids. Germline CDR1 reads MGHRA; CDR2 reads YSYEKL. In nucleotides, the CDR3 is TGCGCCAGCAGCCCCATCGGTACTAGCGAGACCCAGTACTTC. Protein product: CASSPIGTSETQYF.

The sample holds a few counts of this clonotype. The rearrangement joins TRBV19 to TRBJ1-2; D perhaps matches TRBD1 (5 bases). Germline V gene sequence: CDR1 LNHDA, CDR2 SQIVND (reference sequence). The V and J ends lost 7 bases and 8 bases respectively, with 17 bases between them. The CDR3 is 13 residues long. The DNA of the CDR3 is TGTGCCAGTAAGGTCGTCGGGGCAGGCGGCTACACCTTC. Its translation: CASKVVGAGGYTF.

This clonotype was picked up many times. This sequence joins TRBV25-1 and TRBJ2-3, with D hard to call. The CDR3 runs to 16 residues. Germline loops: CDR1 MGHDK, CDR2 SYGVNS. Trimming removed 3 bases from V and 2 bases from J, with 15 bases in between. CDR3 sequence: CASSDPQAYPTDTQYF. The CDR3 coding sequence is TGTGCCAGCAGTGATCCCCAGGCCTATCCCACAGATACGCAGTATTTT.

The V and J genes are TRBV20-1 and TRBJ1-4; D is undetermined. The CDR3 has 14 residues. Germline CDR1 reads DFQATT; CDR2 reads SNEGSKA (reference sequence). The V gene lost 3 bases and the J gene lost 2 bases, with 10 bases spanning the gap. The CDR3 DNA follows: TGCAGTGCTAGTTTGGGTGGCACTAATGAAAAACTGTTTTTT. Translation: CSASLGGTNEKLFF.

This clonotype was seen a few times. The CDR3 protein is CASTRDRGNGYTF. The DNA of the CDR3 is TGTGCCAGCACCAGGGACAGGGGTAACGGCTACACCTTC. The rearrangement joins TRBV2 to TRBJ1-2; the match to TRBD1 covers 10 bases. Germline values: CDR1 SNHLY, CDR2 FYNNEI. The CDR3 covers 13 residues. With V trimmed by 7 bases and J by 8 bases, 7 bases remained unmatched.

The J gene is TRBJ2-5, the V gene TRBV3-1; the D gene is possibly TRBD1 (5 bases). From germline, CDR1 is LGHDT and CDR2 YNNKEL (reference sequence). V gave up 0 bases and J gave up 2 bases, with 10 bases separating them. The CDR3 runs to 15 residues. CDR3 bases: TGTGCCAGCAGCCAAGAACATGACAGACAAGAGACCCAGTACTTC. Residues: CASSQEHDRQETQYF.

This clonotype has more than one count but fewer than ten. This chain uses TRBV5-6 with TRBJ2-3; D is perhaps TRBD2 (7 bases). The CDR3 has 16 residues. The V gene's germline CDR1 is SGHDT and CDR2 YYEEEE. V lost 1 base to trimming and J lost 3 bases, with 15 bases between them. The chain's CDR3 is CASSLRAGARTDTQYF. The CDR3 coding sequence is TGTGCCAGCAGCTTGAGGGCGGGGGCTAGGACAGATACGCAGTATTTT.

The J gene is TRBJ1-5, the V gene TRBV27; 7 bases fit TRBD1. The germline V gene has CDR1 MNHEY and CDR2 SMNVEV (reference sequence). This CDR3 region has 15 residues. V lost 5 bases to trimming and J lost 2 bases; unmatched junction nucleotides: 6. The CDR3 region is CASSLDRVGNQPQHF. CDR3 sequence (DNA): TGTGCCAGCAGTCTCGACAGGGTTGGCAATCAGCCCCAGCATTTT.

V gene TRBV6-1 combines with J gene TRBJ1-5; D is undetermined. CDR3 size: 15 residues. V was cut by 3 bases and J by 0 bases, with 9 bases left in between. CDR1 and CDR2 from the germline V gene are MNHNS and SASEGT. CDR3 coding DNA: TGTGCCAGCAGTGACGGAAGATATAGCAATCAGCCCCAGCATTTT. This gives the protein CASSDGRYSNQPQHF.

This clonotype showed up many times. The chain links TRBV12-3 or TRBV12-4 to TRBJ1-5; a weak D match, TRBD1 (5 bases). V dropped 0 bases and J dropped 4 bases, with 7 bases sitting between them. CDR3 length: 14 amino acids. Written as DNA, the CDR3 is TGTGCCAGCAGTTTAGCGCAGGGAAATCAGCCCCAGCATTTT. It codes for CASSLAQGNQPQHF.

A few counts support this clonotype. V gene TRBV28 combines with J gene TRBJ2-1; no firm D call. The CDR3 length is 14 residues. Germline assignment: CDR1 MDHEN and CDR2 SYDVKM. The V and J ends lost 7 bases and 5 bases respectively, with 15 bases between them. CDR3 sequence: CASTSMGLHNEQFF. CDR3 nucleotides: TGTGCCAGCACCTCGATGGGCCTCCACAATGAGCAGTTCTTC.

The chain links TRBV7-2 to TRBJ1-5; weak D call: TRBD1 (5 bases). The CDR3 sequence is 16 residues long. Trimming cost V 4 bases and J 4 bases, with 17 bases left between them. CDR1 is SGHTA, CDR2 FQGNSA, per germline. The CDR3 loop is CASSWTTDPKNQPQHF. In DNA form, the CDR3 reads TGTGCCAGCAGCTGGACAACGGATCCCAAAAATCAGCCCCAGCATTTT.

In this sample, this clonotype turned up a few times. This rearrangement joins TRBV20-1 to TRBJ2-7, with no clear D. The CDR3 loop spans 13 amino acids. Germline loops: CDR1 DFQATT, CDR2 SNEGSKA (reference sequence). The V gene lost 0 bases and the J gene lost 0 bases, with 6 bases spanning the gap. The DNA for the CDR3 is TGCAGTGCTAGAGAAAGGAGCTCCTACGAGCAGTACGTC. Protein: CSARERSSYEQYV.

CDR3 amino acids: CASSLLRAQETQYF. The CDR3 region has the DNA TGTGCCAGCAGCTTACTCAGGGCTCAGGAGACCCAGTACTTC. The chain has TRBV11-2 and TRBJ2-5; maybe TRBD1 (5 bases). CDR1 and CDR2 (germline): SGHAT, FQNNGV. CDR3 length equals 14 residues. V was pared by 2 bases and J by 5 bases, with 12 bases between.

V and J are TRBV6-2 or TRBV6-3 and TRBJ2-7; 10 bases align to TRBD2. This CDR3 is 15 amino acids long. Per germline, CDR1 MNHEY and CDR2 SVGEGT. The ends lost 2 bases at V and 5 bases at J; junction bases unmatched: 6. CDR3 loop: CASSYGSSGGHEQYV. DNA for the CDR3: TGTGCCAGCAGTTACGGGTCTAGCGGGGGTCACGAGCAGTACGTC.